This TCR beta chain derives from a study of untreated major depressive disorder. Study-level findings and limits: CD4+ T cells from depressed patients used TRBV05-01 (Vbeta 5.1) more often than controls.

Every participant had European ancestry. DSM-IV major depressive disorder patients had Hamilton Rating Scale scores of 18 or more. Donors lacked major illness, comorbidities, regular medication, drug use, or heavy drinking. The germline gives CDR1 MNHNS, CDR2 SASEGT. The CDR3 consists of 14 residues. The V end was cut by 10 bases, the J end by 4 bases, with 18 bases between. Clones were read by immunoSEQ multiplex PCR, and TCRdb kept only the in-frame ones, dropping some. The table shows some 27,000 clones, with around 90% occurring only once. Note on this clone: Its antigen is not identified.

V is TRBV6-1 and J is TRBJ2-3, with a possible D match to TRBD2 (6 bases). Sequencing input: CD4+ T cells from PBMCs. The TCR originated in a young woman with major depressive disorder. The CDR3 DNA reads TGTGCCACCCTACTAGCTAACCTCCCAGATACGCAGTATTTT. Translated: CATLLANLPDTQYF.